These T cell receptor beta chains were read from a single sample in a study of blood T cell repertoires in COVID-19. The assay was immunoSEQ multiplex PCR, and TCRdb's table has in-frame clones only and misses some. The sample has approximately 270,000 clones; over 75% are singletons. The sample was PBMCs or T cells enriched from blood (not recorded which). All receptors derive from a woman in her 50s who had recovered from COVID-19. The CDR3 runs from the conserved cysteine through the conserved F or W. A D gene is named only where the DNA matches it firmly. The size field is filled for only some rows; it gives once, few, many or a size class.

d_gene	j_gene	v_gene	abundance	CDR3nt	CDR3aa
.	TRBJ2-7	TRBV9	.	TGTGCCAGCAGCCCTCTCCCGGCTACGGGGGAGCAGTACTTC	CASSPLPATGEQYF
.	TRBJ1-2	TRBV27	few	TGTGCCAGCAGTGCCCCAGGACAGATGTATGGCTACACCTTC	CASSAPGQMYGYTF
.	TRBJ2-7	TRBV2	.	TGTGCCAGCAGTGAGAGATACGAGCAGTACTTC	CASSERYEQYF
.	TRBJ2-7	TRBV7-9	.	TGTGCCAGCAGCTCCCTCGGACGGGGATACGAGCAGTACTTC	CASSSLGRGYEQYF
.	TRBJ2-7	TRBV7-9	once	TGTGCCAGCAGCGCCGCTACTACCCCGCACGACGAGCAGTACTTC	CASSAATTPHDEQYF
.	TRBJ1-1	TRBV2	.	TGTGCCAGCAGCGAGAACTTTGGCACTGAAGCTTTCTTT	CASSENFGTEAFF
.	TRBJ1-1	TRBV12-3/TRBV12-4	once	TGTGCCAGCATCCGGGCAGGGGCCACTGAAGCTTTCTTT	CASIRAGATEAFF
.	TRBJ2-1	TRBV12-3/TRBV12-4	.	TGTGCCAGCAGTTCGGGACTCCACAATGAGCAGTTCTTC	CASSSGLHNEQFF
.	TRBJ2-4	TRBV30	.	TGTGCCTGGAGTTCCGCGCATATAGCCAAAAACATTCAGTACTTC	CAWSSAHIAKNIQYF
.	TRBJ1-1	TRBV19	few	TGTGCCAGTATGTCGGGGACTGAAGCTTTCTTT	CASMSGTEAFF
.	TRBJ2-3	TRBV6-4	.	TGTGCCAGCAGTCATGAGGCAGGGCTGTCAGATACGCAGTATTTT	CASSHEAGLSDTQYF
.	TRBJ1-2	TRBV19	.	TGTGCCAGTAGTATATTAGCGAACTATGGCTACACCTTC	CASSILANYGYTF
TRBD1	TRBJ2-7	TRBV11-3	.	TGTGCCAGCAGCTTGGGTGGGACAGCCAGCTCCTACGAGCAGTACTTC	CASSLGGTASSYEQYF